One TCR beta chain is described in this entry. The use of a sample-barcoded 5' primer and a J-beta primer mix characterized a second PCR of 7 to 11 cycles. One entry per CDR3 protein, called by TCRdb with MiXCR from the 5' RACE reads. Seen here are roughly 700,000 distinct CDR3 sequences, around 45% observed once, and the top ten hold around a third. Germline CDR1 and CDR2: MDHEN and SYDVKM. Trimming took 7 bases from V and 5 from J; bases not matched to a gene: 8. The CDR3 runs to 13 residues. The data derive from a study of blood T cells in healthy people across ages. As for the study in general: Template switching caught about one barcoded beta molecule for each two T cells.

Total RNA, at least 5 micrograms per sample, came from PBMCs. V gene TRBV28 combines with J gene TRBJ2-7, with 7 bases identical to TRBD1. Sequenced sample: blood. This sequence was found in a woman aged 55-75 years in good health. The CDR3 spells CASTPGQGDEQYF. CDR3 coding DNA: TGTGCCAGCACTCCGGGGCAGGGGGACGAGCAGTACTTC.